The 21 T cell receptor beta chains below come from one sample, sequenced in a study of CD8+ T cells in alopecia areata. The pooled cutaneous lymph node cells were sorted using several markers (CD4, CD8alpha, NKG2D, NKG2ACE and others). Reverse transcription of extracted RNA yielded cDNA, which provided the sequencing template. The table came from immunoSEQ multiplex PCR; TCRdb's copy has only in-frame clones and leaves some out. There are around 300,000 clones in the sample, none observed a single time. Source material: CD4+ T cells sorted from a lymph node. Receptors were obtained from a C3H/HeJ mouse with alopecia areata. This mouse strain has H2-k as its MHC haplotype.

This clone was seen only a few times. Gene names are mouse gene names. The read comes to an end 4 residues before the CDR3 does, leaving the germline J gene to fill in the end. Other DNA sequences in this sample translate to the same CDR3. V gene TRBV1 combines with J gene TRBJ2-1; maybe TRBD2 (7 bases). Per the germline V gene, CDR1 is NSQYPW and CDR2 is LRSPGD (reference sequence). V was pared by 3 bases and J by 3 bases, with 9 bases between. There are 14 residues in the CDR3. The CDR3 here is CTCSAGGPYAEQFF. CDR3 DNA, as far as it was read: TGCACCTGCAGTGCTGGGGGGCCCTATGCT.

This clone has more than one count but fewer than ten. Each gene name is a mouse one. The CDR3 end lies 4 residues beyond the end of the read and is filled in from the germline J gene. V and J are TRBV13-3 and TRBJ2-7; 8 bases align to TRBD1. Germline V lookup: CDR1 NNHDY, CDR2 SYVADS. The CDR3 spans 13 residues. The CDR3 is CASTRRGRDEQYF. Partial CDR3 DNA: TGTGCCAGCACCCGCAGGGGGCGCGAT.

This clone has just a few counts. The germline and genes are mouse ones. The DNA ends 4 residues before the CDR3 does, and the rest of the CDR3 is filled in from the germline J gene. The rearrangement joins TRBV31 to TRBJ2-2; TRBD1 aligns across 9 bases. Germline CDR1 and CDR2: GKSSPN and SITVG. This CDR3 has 16 amino acids. Unmatched junction bases numbered 6, after V lost 3 bases and J lost 1 base. CDR3 residues: CAWSTMGQGNTGQLYF. CDR3 DNA (partial): TGTGCCTGGAGCACTATGGGACAGGGAAACACCGGG.

As for this clone: Genes and germline come from the mouse. The read terminates 4 residues ahead of where the CDR3 ends, so the germline J gene completes it. Different DNA sequences within this sample yield the same CDR3. The V and J genes are TRBV31 and TRBJ2-2; maybe TRBD1 (5 bases). V lost 5 bases and J 1 base, leaving 5 bases between the germline ends. The CDR3 totals 12 residues. The germline V gene has CDR1 GKSSPN and CDR2 SITVG. The CDR3 bases that were read are TGTGCCTGGGGACAAAACACCGGG. It is translated as CAWGQNTG. The whole CDR3 reads CAWGQNTGQLYF.

This clone occurred many times. Genes here carry mouse names. The sample holds other DNA sequences that translate to the same CDR3. The part of the CDR3 DNA that was read is TGTGCCAGCAGTCCGGGACAAAACTATGCT. This sequence encodes CASSPGQNYA. The CDR3 in its entirety is CASSPGQNYAEQFF. This chain connects TRBV19 to TRBJ2-1; tentative D call: TRBD1 (6 bases). The CDR3 extends 4 residues past the end of the read, so its final part is completed from the germline J gene. Germline values: CDR1 FNHDT, CDR2 SITEND (reference sequence). Deletions cut 4 bases from V and 1 base from J, with 9 bases between. The CDR3 totals 14 residues. Supplemented by reference TRBV19 and TRBJ2-1, the full variable domain reads GGIITQTPKFLIGQEGQKLTLKCQQNFNHDTMYWYRQDSGKGLRLIYYSITENDLQKGDLSEGYDASREKKSSFSLTVTSAQKNEMAVFLCASSPGQNYAEQFFGPGTRLTVL.

Concerning this clone itself: The germline and genes are mouse ones. With the read ending 4 residues before the CDR3 end, the germline J gene is used to fill in that end. This sequence joins TRBV19 and TRBJ2-1; 8 bases line up with TRBD2. Germline V CDR1 and CDR2: FNHDT, SITEND (reference sequence). Unmatched junction bases numbered 2, after V lost 3 bases and J lost 0 bases. The CDR3 has 15 residues. CDR3 DNA (partial): TGTGCCAGCAGTACTGGGGGGCATAACTATGCT. As protein: CASSTGGHNYA. The whole CDR3 reads CASSTGGHNYAEQFF.

This clone appeared a few times. The listed genes are named as in mouse. The read is 4 residues too short to cover the CDR3 end, so that end is filled in from the germline J gene. The chain uses TRBV5 and TRBJ1-2; perhaps TRBD1 as D (5 bases). The CDR3 runs to 15 residues. Trimming pared 0 bases from V and 0 bases from J, leaving 8 bases between. CDR1 is LGHNA and CDR2 is YNLKQL in the germline V gene (reference sequence). The CDR3 loop is CASSQDEGTNSDYTF. The part of the CDR3 DNA that was read is TGTGCCAGCAGCCAAGATGAGGGGACAAACTCC.

As regards this clone: All gene names here are mouse names. The read halts 4 residues ahead of the CDR3 end, with the missing end drawn from the germline J gene. The genes are TRBV1 and TRBJ1-2; 7 bases agree with TRBD1. This CDR3 is 14 amino acids long. V was pared by 4 bases and J by 0 bases, with 2 bases of the junction left unmatched. CDR1 and CDR2 from the germline V gene are NSQYPW and LRSPGD (reference sequence). The part of the CDR3 DNA that was read is TGCACCTGCAGTGGGGACAGCTCAAACTCC. This gives the protein CTCSGDSSNS. The CDR3 reads in full as CTCSGDSSNSDYTF.

This clone was observed a few times. Mouse gene names apply. The read gets to within 4 residues of the CDR3 end, and the germline J gene fills in the rest. This same CDR3 is encoded by further DNA sequences in the sample. The J gene is TRBJ2-5, the V gene TRBV1; weak D call: TRBD1 (6 bases). The V end was cut by 8 bases, the J end by 0 bases, with 12 bases between. CDR3 length: 14 residues. Germline CDR1 reads NSQYPW; CDR2 reads LRSPGD (reference sequence). The sequenced part of the CDR3 DNA is TGCACCTGCTCAGGGACAATTAACCAAGAC. This encodes CTCSGTINQD. The entire CDR3 protein is CTCSGTINQDTQYF.

This clone was detected only a few times. Gene names refer to mouse genes. The read ends 4 residues early relative to the CDR3; the germline J gene fills the gap. J is TRBJ2-3 and V is TRBV4; possibly TRBD1 for D (5 bases). Germline V gives CDR1 LGHDT, CDR2 YNNKQL (reference sequence). This CDR3 contains 14 residues. V was clipped by 5 bases and J by 1 base, with 10 bases between them. Incomplete CDR3 DNA: TGTGCCAGCAGCCTCAGGGCCGGTGCAGAA. Protein sequence: CASSLRAGAE. The complete CDR3 sequence is CASSLRAGAETLYF. The full variable domain, its missing parts supplied by reference TRBV4 and TRBJ2-3, is ETAVFQTPNYHVTQVGNEVSFNCKQTLGHDTMYWYKQDSKKLLKIMFSYNNKQLIVNETVPRRFSPQSSDKAHLNLRIKSVEPEDSAVYLCASSLRAGAETLYFGSGTRLTVL.

Regarding this clone: Mouse gene names apply. The read is 4 residues too short to cover the CDR3 end, so that end is filled in from the germline J gene. Other DNA variants within this sample encode the same CDR3. The chain is built from TRBV1 and TRBJ2-5, with a weak D call TRBD1 (5 bases). The CDR3 has 13 amino acids. In germline, CDR1 is NSQYPW, CDR2 LRSPGD (reference sequence). CDR3 loop: CTCSADQGDTQYF. The sequenced part of the CDR3 DNA is TGCACCTGCAGTGCAGATCAGGGAGAC. Complete variable domain (other parts from reference TRBV1 and TRBJ2-5): VTLLEQNPRWRLVPRGQAVNLRCILKNSQYPWMSWYQQDLQKQLQWLFTLRSPGDKEVKSLPGADYLATRVTDTELRLQVANMSQGRTLYCTCSADQGDTQYFGPGTRLLVL.

Concerning this clone: Gene names refer to mouse genes. With the read ending 4 residues before the CDR3 end, the germline J gene is used to fill in that end. Other DNA sequences in the sample encode the same CDR3. The chain couples TRBV1 to TRBJ2-3, with D possibly being TRBD2 (6 bases). Trimming took 3 bases from V and 0 from J, leaving 10 bases between them. Germline assignment: CDR1 NSQYPW and CDR2 LRSPGD (reference sequence). This CDR3 has 15 residues. CDR3 DNA, as far as it was read: TGCACCTGCAGTGCCCTGGGGTCTAGTGCAGAA. Protein: CTCSALGSSAE. The whole CDR3 sequence is CTCSALGSSAETLYF.

The sample holds a few counts of this clone. Any gene name here is a mouse gene name. With the read ending 4 residues before the CDR3 end, the germline J gene is used to fill in that end. This specimen includes other DNA sequences encoding the same CDR3. This chain uses TRBV19 with TRBJ2-4; D perhaps matches TRBD2 (6 bases). From germline, CDR1 is FNHDT and CDR2 SITEND (reference sequence). CDR3 length equals 14 residues. Trimming took 2 bases from V and 0 from J, leaving 7 bases between them. The CDR3 bases that were read are TGTGCCAGCAGTATGGGGGGTAGTCAAAAC. Amino acids: CASSMGGSQN. The complete CDR3 sequence is CASSMGGSQNTLYF. Complete variable domain (other parts from reference TRBV19 and TRBJ2-4): GGIITQTPKFLIGQEGQKLTLKCQQNFNHDTMYWYRQDSGKGLRLIYYSITENDLQKGDLSEGYDASREKKSSFSLTVTSAQKNEMAVFLCASSMGGSQNTLYFGAGTRLSVL.

This clone was counted a few times. The listed genes are named as in mouse. The read ends 4 residues shy of where the CDR3 ends; the end is completed using the germline J gene. The rearrangement uses TRBV13-1 and TRBJ2-4; the match to TRBD1 covers 8 bases. The CDR3 loop spans 13 amino acids. The V gene's germline CDR1 is NSHNY and CDR2 SYGAGN. The part of the CDR3 DNA that was read is TGTGCCAGCAGTTCAGGGGGCGAAAAC. It specifies CASSSGGEN. The whole CDR3 region reads CASSSGGENTLYF.

In its sample, this clone was seen a few times. Gene names and germline refer to mouse. The CDR3 end lies 4 residues beyond the end of the read and is filled in from the germline J gene. Other DNA sequences in the same sample also yield this CDR3. J is TRBJ1-2 and V is TRBV19; possibly TRBD1 for D (5 bases). Germline values: CDR1 FNHDT, CDR2 SITEND (reference sequence). The ends were cut back, 5 bases at V and 4 bases at J, with 9 bases in the middle. The CDR3 has 12 residues. The sequenced part of the CDR3 DNA is TGTGCCAGCAGCCCGGGGGGCTCC. It translates to CASSPGGS. The CDR3 reads in full as CASSPGGSDYTF.

This clone was observed a handful of times. Any gene name here is a mouse gene name. The read ends 4 residues early relative to the CDR3; the germline J gene fills the gap. The rearrangement links TRBV19 to TRBJ2-1, with D possibly being TRBD1 (5 bases). Trimming left V 5 bases short and J 0 bases short, with 12 bases between. The CDR3 loop spans 15 amino acids. The V gene's germline CDR1 is FNHDT and CDR2 SITEND (reference sequence). CDR3 loop: CASSPHRTNYAEQFF. The DNA read from the CDR3 is TGTGCCAGCAGCCCTCACAGGACTAACTATGCT.

This clone was picked up a small number of times. Mouse gene names and germline throughout. The observed sequence ends 4 residues before the CDR3 terminus, with the missing tail filled in from the germline J gene. The V and J genes are TRBV13-1 and TRBJ2-3; 10 nucleotides match TRBD1. Germline loops: CDR1 NSHNY, CDR2 SYGAGN. The CDR3 contains 15 residues. Trimming took 3 bases from V and 4 from J; bases not matched to a gene: 5. CDR3 residues: CASSGPGQGTETLYF. The covered CDR3 bases are TGTGCCAGCAGTGGCCCGGGACAGGGGACAGAA.

Notes on this clone: Gene names are the mouse ones. Read data end 4 residues before the CDR3 end; the end is taken from the germline J gene. The chain couples TRBV5 to TRBJ1-1; 7 nucleotides line up with TRBD1. The CDR3 sequence is 13 residues long. Germline-derived CDR1 and CDR2 are LGHNA and YNLKQL (reference sequence). CDR3 protein: CASSQTGTAEVFF. Partial CDR3 DNA: TGTGCCAGCAGCCAAACCGGGACAGCA.

Regarding this clone: The genes are named according to mouse. Sequencing ends 4 residues short of the CDR3 end; the germline J gene provides the rest. This rearrangement joins TRBV13-1 to TRBJ2-1; TRBD2 aligns across 9 bases. The CDR3 extends over 14 amino acids. Germline CDR1 is NSHNY and CDR2 is SYGAGN. V gave up 3 bases and J gave up 5 bases; unmatched junction bases: 3. The CDR3 here is CASSGGGADAEQFF. The covered CDR3 bases are TGTGCCAGCAGTGGTGGGGGGGCGGATGCT.

On this clone itself: Gene and germline names: mouse. Incomplete CDR3 DNA: TGCACCTGCAGTGCAGGGGGCGAGGGGTAT. This encodes CTCSAGGEGY. The whole CDR3 is CTCSAGGEGYEQYF. This chain links TRBV1 with TRBJ2-7; D could derive from TRBD1 or TRBD2 (5 bases each). The read stops 4 residues short of the end of the CDR3; the missing end is completed from the germline J gene. The CDR3 contains 14 residues. CDR1 is NSQYPW, CDR2 LRSPGD, per germline (reference sequence).

With respect to this clone: Mouse germline and gene names are used. Read coverage stops 4 residues before the CDR3 terminus; the germline J gene supplies the remainder. Other DNA sequences in this sample translate to the same CDR3. This chain uses TRBV13-2 with TRBJ2-7, with D hard to call. CDR3 length: 12 amino acids. The V gene lost 3 bases and the J gene lost 0 bases, with 4 bases spanning the gap. The germline gives CDR1 NNHNN, CDR2 SYGAGS (reference sequence). The covered CDR3 bases are TGTGCCAGCGGTGTGGGCTCCTAT. This gives the protein CASGVGSY. The entire CDR3 protein reads CASGVGSYEQYF.